Many counts were recorded for the clone carrying this T cell receptor (beta chain). The antigen is undetermined. MiXCR, applied by TCRdb to the 5' RACE reads, yields one record per CDR3 protein. The sample holds about 66,000 distinct CDR3 sequences; 4.5% are singletons and the top ten take about 6.9%. This sample stems from a study of neurological immune-mediated disorders. The study built unsorted libraries from 2 million PBMCs kept at -80 C. Regarding the study as a whole: The multiple sclerosis repertoire cluster lacked an association with any feature, whether clinical or MRI. When repertoires were grouped phylogenetically, those of 18 of 34 multiple sclerosis patients fell into one related-CDR3 cluster, a possible signature.

Germline assignment: CDR1 SEHNR and CDR2 FQNEAQ (reference sequence). V lost 1 base, J lost 0 bases, and 10 bases lay in between. The CDR3 length is 16 residues. This sequence joins TRBV7-9 and TRBJ1-3; D gene unclear. The sample comprised PBMCs. The sequence came from a man in his thirties or forties with multiple sclerosis. Written as DNA, the CDR3 is TGTGCCAGCAGCTTAGTAGCCGGACTCTCTGGAAACACCATATATTTT. This translates into CASSLVAGLSGNTIYF.